The 28 T cell receptor beta chains below all came from one sample that was sequenced in a study of CD8+ T cells in alopecia areata. RNA was extracted and reverse transcribed into cDNA as the sequencing template. Data came from immunoSEQ multiplex PCR; TCRdb stores just in-frame clones and leaves some out. The data show approximately 58,000 clones, roughly 47% seen once. The sample taken for sequencing was NKG2D-low CD8+ T cells sorted from blood. The receptor source for this set is a human donor with alopecia areata.

This clone turned up a few times. V is TRBV19 and J is TRBJ2-3; TRBD1 matches at 7 bases. The V segment lost 6 bases and the J segment 5 bases; nucleotides outside the gene matches: 2. This CDR3 is built from 12 residues. CDR1 is LNHDA, CDR2 SQIVND, per germline (reference sequence). The CDR3 loop reads CASRYRGDTQYF. Here the CDR3 DNA reads TGTGCCAGTAGATACAGGGGAGATACGCAGTATTTT.

The chain couples TRBV25-1 to TRBJ2-7, with D unclear. V lost 4 bases to trimming and J lost 4 bases, with 5 bases between them. From germline, CDR1 is MGHDK and CDR2 SYGVNS. The CDR3 sequence is 11 residues long. For the CDR3, the DNA is TGTGCCAGCAGTGGTTCATACGAGCAGTACTTC. Translated, it gives CASSGSYEQYF.

The chain couples TRBV29-1 to TRBJ1-2; weak D call: TRBD1 (6 bases). There are 14 residues in the CDR3. CDR1 SQVTM and CDR2 ANQGSEA come from the germline V gene. Trimming removed 0 bases at V and 4 bases at J, with 12 bases between. CDR3 sequence (DNA): TGCAGCGTTGAAGATCTAAAACAGGGCTATGGCTACACCTTC. Translated: CSVEDLKQGYGYTF.

The CDR3 loop is CALARGPEAFF. Here the CDR3 DNA reads TGTGCCCTCGCACGAGGCCCTGAAGCTTTCTTT. The J gene is TRBJ1-1, the V gene TRBV7-9; D gene uncertain. This CDR3 contains 11 residues. Trimming shortened V by 11 bases and J by 6 bases, and 13 bases separated the two germline ends. Germline V CDR1 and CDR2: SEHNR, FQNEAQ (reference sequence).

The chain joins TRBV27 to TRBJ2-4, with D perhaps TRBD2 (5 bases). Germline-derived CDR1 and CDR2 are MNHEY and SMNVEV (reference sequence). V lost 6 bases and J 0 bases, leaving 6 bases between the germline ends. The CDR3 runs to 13 residues. The CDR3 DNA reads as TGTGCCAGCAGCGCGGGAGCCAAAAACATTCAGTACTTC. Protein product: CASSAGAKNIQYF.

This clone has just a few counts. The gene calls are TRBV5-1 and TRBJ1-5; D is undetermined. CDR1 is SGHRS, CDR2 YFSETQ, per germline. The CDR3 covers 15 residues. V gave up 0 bases and J gave up 1 base, with 8 bases separating them. In DNA form, the CDR3 reads TGCGCCAGCAGCTTGGCGGACGGCAGCAATCAGCCCCAGCATTTT. It codes for CASSLADGSNQPQHF.

Only a few counts were recorded for this clone. The chain employs TRBV4-1 and TRBJ2-7, with D hard to call. Trimming left V 1 base short and J 4 bases short, with 8 bases between. The CDR3 runs 13 residues. Per the germline V gene, CDR1 is MGHRA and CDR2 is YSYEKL. The CDR3 DNA follows: TGCGCCAGCAGCCAAGCAAGGACGTACGAGCAGTACTTC. Translation: CASSQARTYEQYF.

This clone has more than one count but fewer than ten. The chain carries TRBV7-9 and TRBJ2-1; D is uncertain. Trimming removed 2 bases from V and 5 bases from J, with 4 bases in between. The CDR3 consists of 12 residues. Per the germline V gene, CDR1 is SEHNR and CDR2 is FQNEAQ (reference sequence). CDR3 nucleotides: TGTGCCAGCAGCTTATGGAACAATGAGCAGTTCTTC. Its translation: CASSLWNNEQFF.

The chain is built from TRBV6-5 and TRBJ2-7; 11 positions agree with TRBD1. Germline V CDR1 and CDR2: MNHEY, SVGAGI. CDR3 length: 14 amino acids. The V gene end was trimmed by 3 bases and the J gene end by 4 bases; junction bases not matched to a gene: 2. The CDR3 DNA sequence: TGTGCCAGCAGTTATGGGACAGGGGGTTACGAGCAGTACTTC. Protein product: CASSYGTGGYEQYF.

V is TRBV27 and J is TRBJ2-7; D might be TRBD1 (6 bases). The V gene's germline CDR1 is MNHEY and CDR2 SMNVEV (reference sequence). The CDR3 has 11 amino acids. Trimming left V 9 bases short and J 4 bases short, with 10 bases between. The CDR3: CASGQMYEQYF. The CDR3 DNA reads as TGTGCCAGTGGACAGATGTACGAGCAGTACTTC.

The chain recombines TRBV27 with TRBJ2-7; no firm D call. The germline V gene encodes CDR1 MNHEY and CDR2 SMNVEV (reference sequence). V lost 2 bases and J 4 bases, leaving 9 bases between the germline ends. The CDR3 sequence is 13 residues long. The CDR3 sequence is CASSLGGDYEQYF. The CDR3 nucleotides are TGTGCCAGCAGTTTAGGCGGAGATTACGAGCAGTACTTC.

A remark on this clone: The same CDR3 can be traced to other DNA sequences in this sample. The chain uses TRBV4-3 and TRBJ2-7, with 10 nucleotides matching TRBD2. J gave up 3 bases and V 1 base, and 0 bases lay outside the gene matches. Germline V gives CDR1 LGHNA, CDR2 YSLEER. CDR3 length equals 14 residues. CDR3 protein: CASSQGLAGYEQYF. The DNA for the CDR3 is TGCGCCAGCAGCCAAGGACTAGCGGGCTACGAGCAGTACTTC.

The chain recombines TRBV5-1 with TRBJ2-7; the D call may be TRBD1 or TRBD2 (5 bases each). The CDR3 covers 15 residues. Germline V gives CDR1 SGHRS, CDR2 YFSETQ. Trimming removed 4 bases from V and 1 base from J, with 15 bases in between. DNA for the CDR3: TGCGCCAGCAGCAATGGCAGGGACGGATCCTACGAGCAGTACTTC. Amino acids: CASSNGRDGSYEQYF.

The J gene is TRBJ2-7, the V gene TRBV7-9; TRBD2 is a possible D gene (6 bases). Germline V gene data show CDR1 as SEHNR and CDR2 as FQNEAQ (reference sequence). This CDR3 has 12 amino acids. V gave up 6 bases and J gave up 3 bases, with 9 bases separating them. The CDR3 is CASRGTLYEQYF. The CDR3 region has the DNA TGTGCCAGCAGGGGGACTCTCTACGAGCAGTACTTC.

V usage is TRBV27 and J usage is TRBJ2-3, with unresolved D. Between the trimmed V and J ends, which lost 5 bases and 6 bases, there was a span of 12 bases. This CDR3 has 13 amino acids. Germline CDR1 reads MNHEY; CDR2 reads SMNVEV (reference sequence). The CDR3 here is CASSPAPMDTQYF. The CDR3 DNA is TGTGCCAGCAGTCCCGCCCCCATGGATACGCAGTATTTT.

This clone was found a few times. The chain uses TRBV4-3 and TRBJ2-7, with a weak D call TRBD1 (6 bases). Deletions cut 5 bases from V and 4 bases from J, with 12 bases between. Per the germline V gene, CDR1 is LGHNA and CDR2 is YSLEER. This CDR3 is built from 13 residues. CDR3 region: CASSWDKSYEQYF. The CDR3 DNA reads TGCGCCAGCAGCTGGGACAAGTCGTACGAGCAGTACTTC.

This clone was seen only a few times. This chain's CDR3 is CSVEGGVAYEQYF. CDR3 coding DNA: TGCAGCGTTGAAGGGGGAGTAGCCTACGAGCAGTACTTC. This rearrangement joins TRBV29-1 to TRBJ2-7; D is possibly TRBD2 (5 bases). The CDR3 length is 13 residues. The ends were cut back, 1 base at V and 2 bases at J, with 9 bases in the middle. Germline V gene lookup returns CDR1 SQVTM and CDR2 ANQGSEA.

CDR3 nucleotides: TGTGCCAGTGGGACTAGCGGCGGGGGAGCCAAAAACATTCAGTACTTC. Its translation is CASGTSGGGAKNIQYF. V and J are TRBV2 and TRBJ2-4, with TRBD2 identical over 11 bases. Germline V gene sequence: CDR1 SNHLY, CDR2 FYNNEI. The J segment lost 0 bases and the V segment lost 9 bases, leaving 7 bases of the junction unmatched. This CDR3 is 16 amino acids long.

The chain employs TRBV7-9 and TRBJ2-1, with D hard to call. From germline, CDR1 is SEHNR and CDR2 FQNEAQ (reference sequence). The V end lost 3 bases, the J end lost 4 bases, and 4 bases lay between the germline ends. This CDR3 has 12 residues. DNA for the CDR3: TGTGCCAGCAGCTTGAAATACAATGAGCAGTTCTTC. Its protein product is CASSLKYNEQFF.

The chain recombines TRBV2 with TRBJ1-2; D unresolved. V was clipped by 3 bases and J by 4 bases, with 6 bases between them. The CDR3 is made up of 12 amino acids. The germline gives CDR1 SNHLY, CDR2 FYNNEI. In DNA, the CDR3 is TGTGCCAGCAGTGACACGTTCTATGGCTACACCTTC. Its protein product is CASSDTFYGYTF.

V is TRBV7-2 and J is TRBJ1-5; D unresolved. CDR1 SGHTA and CDR2 FQGNSA come from the germline V gene. The CDR3 runs to 15 residues. Trimming left V 1 base short and J 0 bases short, with 7 bases between. The CDR3 region has the DNA TGTGCCAGCAGCTTAGATGGCTATAGCAATCAGCCCCAGCATTTT. The encoded protein is CASSLDGYSNQPQHF.

The chain employs TRBV7-9 and TRBJ2-3, with TRBD1 as a possible D gene (5 bases). The CDR3 totals 14 residues. The germline gives CDR1 SEHNR, CDR2 FQNEAQ (reference sequence). V was clipped by 6 bases and J by 4 bases, with 14 bases between them. The CDR3 loop is CASSGAYLADTQYF. DNA for the CDR3: TGTGCCAGCAGTGGGGCGTATTTGGCAGATACGCAGTATTTT.

This clone was counted a few times. The V call is TRBV29-1, the J call TRBJ1-1; D is unresolved. The CDR3 runs 13 residues. Germline lookup yields CDR1 SQVTM and CDR2 ANQGSEA. V was pared by 7 bases and J by 5 bases, with 17 bases between. The CDR3 protein is CSARHGEKTEAFF. CDR3 sequence (DNA): TGCAGCGCTAGGCACGGCGAGAAGACTGAAGCTTTCTTT. Full variable domain (remainder filled in from reference TRBV29-1 and TRBJ1-1): SAVISQKPSRDICQRGTSLTIQCQVDSQVTMMFWYRQQPGQSLTLIATANQGSEATYESGFVIDKFPISRPNLTFSTLTVSNMSPEDSSIYLCSARHGEKTEAFFGQGTRLTVV.

The chain is built from TRBV2 and TRBJ1-1; TRBD1 matches at 11 bases. J gave up 6 bases and V 4 bases, and 7 bases lay outside the gene matches. Germline CDR1 and CDR2: SNHLY and FYNNEI. CDR3 length equals 15 residues. CDR3 in DNA: TGTGCCAGCAGTGGGGGCCGGGACAGGGGGTCTGAAGCTTTCTTT. This gives the protein CASSGGRDRGSEAFF.

This chain uses TRBV4-1 with TRBJ2-7; 12 nucleotides line up with TRBD1. Trimming cost V 3 bases and J 3 bases; bases outside gene matches: 6. Germline lookup yields CDR1 MGHRA and CDR2 YSYEKL. The CDR3 loop spans 16 amino acids. CDR3 DNA sequence: TGCGCCAGCAGCCATTCCGGGACAGGGGGCCACTACGAGCAGTACTTC. Amino acid sequence: CASSHSGTGGHYEQYF.

V usage is TRBV27 and J usage is TRBJ2-7; D could derive from TRBD1 or TRBD2 (5 bases each). Per the germline V gene, CDR1 is MNHEY and CDR2 is SMNVEV (reference sequence). V lost 10 bases to trimming and J lost 0 bases, with 10 bases between them. The CDR3 totals 12 residues. This CDR3 is CATGTDSYEQYF. CDR3 in DNA: TGTGCCACCGGGACGGACTCCTACGAGCAGTACTTC.

V and J are TRBV28 and TRBJ2-1, with 8 bases identical to TRBD2. In germline, CDR1 is MDHEN, CDR2 SYDVKM. The trim removed 5 bases at V and 4 bases at J, leaving 7 bases unmatched. This CDR3 contains 15 residues. Here the CDR3 DNA reads TGTGCCAGCAGTCCGGCGGGGGGAGCTTACAATGAGCAGTTCTTC. Translated: CASSPAGGAYNEQFF.

V usage is TRBV27 and J usage is TRBJ2-7, with TRBD2 matching 9 bases. The germline CDR1 and CDR2 sequences are MNHEY and SMNVEV (reference sequence). The CDR3 runs 15 residues. The V and J ends lost 6 bases and 5 bases, in that order; junction bases with no gene match: 11. CDR3 in amino acids: CASSLRGGRGNEQYF. In nucleotides, the CDR3 is TGTGCCAGCAGCCTGAGGGGCGGGAGGGGAAACGAGCAGTACTTC.